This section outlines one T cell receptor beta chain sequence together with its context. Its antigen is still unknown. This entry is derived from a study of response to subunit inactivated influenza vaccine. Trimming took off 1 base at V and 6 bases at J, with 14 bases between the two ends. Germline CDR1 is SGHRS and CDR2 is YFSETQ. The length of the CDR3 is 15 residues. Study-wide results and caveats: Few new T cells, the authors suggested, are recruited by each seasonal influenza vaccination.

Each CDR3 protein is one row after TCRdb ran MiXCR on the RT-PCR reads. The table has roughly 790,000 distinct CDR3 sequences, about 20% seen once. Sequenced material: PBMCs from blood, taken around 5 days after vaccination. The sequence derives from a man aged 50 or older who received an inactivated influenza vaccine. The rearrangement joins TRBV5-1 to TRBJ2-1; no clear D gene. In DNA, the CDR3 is TGCGCCAGCAGCTTGTTCCAGGAAAGACCCAATGAGCAGTTCTTC. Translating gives CASSLFQERPNEQFF.